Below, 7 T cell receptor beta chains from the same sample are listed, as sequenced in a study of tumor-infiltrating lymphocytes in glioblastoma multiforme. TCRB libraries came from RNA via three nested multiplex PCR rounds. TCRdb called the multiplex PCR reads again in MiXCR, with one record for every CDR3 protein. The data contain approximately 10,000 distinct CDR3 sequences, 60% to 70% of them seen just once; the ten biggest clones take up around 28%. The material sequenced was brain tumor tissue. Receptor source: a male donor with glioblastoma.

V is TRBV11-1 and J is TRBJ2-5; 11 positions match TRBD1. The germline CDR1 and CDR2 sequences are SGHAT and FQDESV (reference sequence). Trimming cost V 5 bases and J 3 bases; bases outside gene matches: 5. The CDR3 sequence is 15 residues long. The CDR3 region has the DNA TGTGCCAGCAGCCTTCCGGGACAGGGGGAAGAGACCCAGTACTTC. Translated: CASSLPGQGEETQYF.

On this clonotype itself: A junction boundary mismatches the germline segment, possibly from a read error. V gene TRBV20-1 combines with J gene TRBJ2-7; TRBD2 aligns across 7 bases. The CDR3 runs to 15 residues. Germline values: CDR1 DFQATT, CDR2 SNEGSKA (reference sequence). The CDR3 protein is CGASPSGKLAYEQYF. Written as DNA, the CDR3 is TGCGGTGCTTCCCCTTCCGGAAAACTAGCGTACGAGCAGTACTTC.

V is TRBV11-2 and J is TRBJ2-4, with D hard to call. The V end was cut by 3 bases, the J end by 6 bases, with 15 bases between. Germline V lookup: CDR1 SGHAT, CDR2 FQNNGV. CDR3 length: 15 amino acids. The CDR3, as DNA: TGTGCCAGCAGCTTTTTTCCCGTTAGCCGAAACATTCAGTACTTC. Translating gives CASSFFPVSRNIQYF.

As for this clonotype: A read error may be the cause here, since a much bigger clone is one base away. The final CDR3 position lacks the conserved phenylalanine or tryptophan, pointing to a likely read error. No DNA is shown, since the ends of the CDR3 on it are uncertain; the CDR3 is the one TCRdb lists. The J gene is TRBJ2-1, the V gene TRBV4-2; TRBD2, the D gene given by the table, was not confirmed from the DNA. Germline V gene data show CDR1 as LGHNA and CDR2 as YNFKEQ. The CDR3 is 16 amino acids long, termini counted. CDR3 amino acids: CTSSQEDAGGINEQSS.

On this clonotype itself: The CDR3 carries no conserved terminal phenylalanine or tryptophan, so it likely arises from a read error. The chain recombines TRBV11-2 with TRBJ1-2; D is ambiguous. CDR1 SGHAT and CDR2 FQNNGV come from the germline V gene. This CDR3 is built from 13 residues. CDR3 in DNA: TGTGCCAGCAGCTTATGCAGCGACTATGACTACACCTCC. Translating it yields CASSLCSDYDYTS.

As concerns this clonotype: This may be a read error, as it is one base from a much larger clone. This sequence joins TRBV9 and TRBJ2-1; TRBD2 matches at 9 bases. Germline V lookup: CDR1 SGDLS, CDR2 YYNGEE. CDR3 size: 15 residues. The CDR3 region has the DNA TGTGCCAGCAGCGTAGGGACTAGCGAAAACAATGAGCAGTTATTC. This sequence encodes CASSVGTSENNEQLF.

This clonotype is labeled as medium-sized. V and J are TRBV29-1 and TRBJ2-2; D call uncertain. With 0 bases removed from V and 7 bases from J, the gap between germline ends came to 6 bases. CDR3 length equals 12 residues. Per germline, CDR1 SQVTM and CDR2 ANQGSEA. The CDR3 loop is CSVEDVHGELFF. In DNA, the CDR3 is TGCAGCGTTGAAGACGTACACGGGGAGCTGTTTTTT.